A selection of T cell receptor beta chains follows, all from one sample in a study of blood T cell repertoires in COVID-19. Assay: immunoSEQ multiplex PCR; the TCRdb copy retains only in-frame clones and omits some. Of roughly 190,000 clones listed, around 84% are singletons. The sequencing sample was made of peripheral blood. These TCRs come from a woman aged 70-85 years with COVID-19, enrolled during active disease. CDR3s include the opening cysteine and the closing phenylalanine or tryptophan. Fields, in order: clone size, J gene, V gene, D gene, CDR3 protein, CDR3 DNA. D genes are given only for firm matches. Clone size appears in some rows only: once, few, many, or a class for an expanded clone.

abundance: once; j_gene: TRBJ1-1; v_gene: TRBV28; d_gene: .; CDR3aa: CASSLLSPRGYAFF; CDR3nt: TGTGCCAGCAGTTTACTCTCCCCCAGAGGATACGCTTTCTTT
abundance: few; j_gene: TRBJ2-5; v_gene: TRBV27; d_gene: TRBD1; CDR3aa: CASSFRGRETQYF; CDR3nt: TGTGCCAGCAGTTTCAGGGGGCGGGAGACCCAGTACTTC
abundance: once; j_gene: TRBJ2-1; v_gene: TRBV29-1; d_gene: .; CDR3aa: CSVDNRQSSYNEQFF; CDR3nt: TGCAGCGTTGATAATAGACAGAGCTCCTACAATGAGCAGTTCTTC
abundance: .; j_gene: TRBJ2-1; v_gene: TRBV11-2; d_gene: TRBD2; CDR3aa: CASSLQLAGGNEQFF; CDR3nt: TGTGCCAGCAGCCTGCAACTAGCGGGGGGGAATGAGCAGTTCTTC
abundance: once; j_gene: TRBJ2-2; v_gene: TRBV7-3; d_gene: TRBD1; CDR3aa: CASSLGQGTGELFF; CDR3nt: TGTGCCAGCAGCTTGGGACAGGGCACCGGGGAGCTGTTTTTT
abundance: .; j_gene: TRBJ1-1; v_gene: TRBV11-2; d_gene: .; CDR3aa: CASTSLSRNTEAFF; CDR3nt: TGTGCCAGCACCTCTCTCTCCCGGAACACTGAAGCTTTCTTT
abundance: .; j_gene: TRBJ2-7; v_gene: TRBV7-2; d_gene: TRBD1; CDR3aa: CASSSGQGALYEQYF; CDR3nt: TGTGCCAGCAGCTCGGGACAGGGGGCTCTCTACGAGCAGTACTTC
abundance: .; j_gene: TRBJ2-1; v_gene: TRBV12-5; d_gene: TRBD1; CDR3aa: CASGLGQGALNEQFF; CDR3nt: TGTGCTAGTGGTTTGGGACAGGGGGCCCTAAATGAGCAGTTCTTC
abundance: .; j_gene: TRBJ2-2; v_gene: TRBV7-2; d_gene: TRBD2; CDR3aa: CASRASGRTNTGELFF; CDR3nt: TGTGCCAGCAGGGCTAGCGGGAGAACGAACACCGGGGAGCTGTTTTTT
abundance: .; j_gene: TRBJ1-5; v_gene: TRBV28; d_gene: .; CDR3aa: CASSFSGNSNQPQHF; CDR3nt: TGTGCCAGCAGCTTCTCAGGGAATAGCAATCAGCCCCAGCATTTT
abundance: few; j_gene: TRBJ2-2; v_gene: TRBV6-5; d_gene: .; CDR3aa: CASTLGGSGGELFF; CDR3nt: TGTGCCAGCACACTTGGGGGGTCAGGGGGGGAGCTGTTTTTT
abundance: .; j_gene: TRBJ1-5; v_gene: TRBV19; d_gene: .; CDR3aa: CASSIAGSYAYSNQPQHF; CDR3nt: TGTGCCAGTAGTATAGCGGGATCCTATGCTTATAGCAATCAGCCCCAGCATTTT
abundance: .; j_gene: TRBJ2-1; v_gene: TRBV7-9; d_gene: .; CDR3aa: CASRLPPAHEQFF; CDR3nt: TGTGCCAGCAGACTACCGCCCGCCCATGAGCAGTTCTTC
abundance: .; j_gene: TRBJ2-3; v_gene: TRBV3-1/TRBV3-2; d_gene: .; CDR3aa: CASSQEFPTQYF; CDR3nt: TGTGCCAGCAGCCAAGAGTTTCCTACCCAGTATTTT
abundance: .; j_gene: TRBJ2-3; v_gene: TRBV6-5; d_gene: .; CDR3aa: CASRRDYSTDTQYF; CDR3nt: TGTGCCAGCAGGCGAGATTACTCAACGGATACGCAGTATTTT
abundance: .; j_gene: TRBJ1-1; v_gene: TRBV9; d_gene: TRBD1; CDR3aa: CASSAGQVSTEAFF; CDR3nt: TGTGCCAGCAGCGCCGGACAGGTGAGCACTGAAGCTTTCTTT
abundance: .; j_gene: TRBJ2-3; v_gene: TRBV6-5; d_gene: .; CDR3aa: CASSSGSTDTQYF; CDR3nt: TGTGCCAGCAGTAGCGGAAGCACAGATACGCAGTATTTT